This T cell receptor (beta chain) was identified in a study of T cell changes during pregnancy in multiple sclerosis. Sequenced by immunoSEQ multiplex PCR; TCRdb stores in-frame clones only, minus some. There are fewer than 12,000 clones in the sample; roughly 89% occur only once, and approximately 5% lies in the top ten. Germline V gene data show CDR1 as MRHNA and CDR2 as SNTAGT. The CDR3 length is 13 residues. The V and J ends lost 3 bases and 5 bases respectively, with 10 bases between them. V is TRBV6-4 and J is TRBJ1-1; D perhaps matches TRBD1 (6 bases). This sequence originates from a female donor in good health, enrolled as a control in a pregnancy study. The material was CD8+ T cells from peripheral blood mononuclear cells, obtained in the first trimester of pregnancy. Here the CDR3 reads CASSETGRTEAFF. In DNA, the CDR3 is TGTGCCAGCAGTGAGACAGGACGGACTGAAGCTTTCTTT.